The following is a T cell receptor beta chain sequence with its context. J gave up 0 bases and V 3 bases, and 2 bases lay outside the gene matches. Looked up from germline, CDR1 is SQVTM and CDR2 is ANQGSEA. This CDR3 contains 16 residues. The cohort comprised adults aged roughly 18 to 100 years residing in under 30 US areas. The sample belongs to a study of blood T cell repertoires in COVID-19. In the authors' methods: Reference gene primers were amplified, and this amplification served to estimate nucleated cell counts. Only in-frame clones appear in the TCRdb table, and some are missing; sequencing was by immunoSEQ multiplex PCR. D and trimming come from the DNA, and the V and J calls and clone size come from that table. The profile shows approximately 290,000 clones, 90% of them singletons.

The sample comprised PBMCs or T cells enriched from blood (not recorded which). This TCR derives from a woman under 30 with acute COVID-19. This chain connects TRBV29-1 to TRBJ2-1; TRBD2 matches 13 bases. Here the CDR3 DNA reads TGCAGCGTTGAGGGACTAGCGGGACTCTCCTACAATGAGCAGTTCTTC. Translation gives CSVEGLAGLSYNEQFF.